The 2 T cell receptor beta chains in this list originate from one sample, sequenced in a study of PD-1 blockade in classical Hodgkin lymphoma. All the patients suffered relapse after autologous stem cell transplantation, and brentuximab vedotin exposure differed. Generated by immunoSEQ multiplex PCR, the TCRdb table keeps only in-frame clones and is missing some. This sample has more than 25,000 clones, with 70% found just once. The sequencing used peripheral blood mononuclear cells (PBMCs), collected before the second cycle of nivolumab. The source of these receptors is a human donor with classical Hodgkin lymphoma.

V usage is TRBV18 and J usage is TRBJ1-4, with 8 bases aligning to TRBD1. The CDR3 has 17 amino acids. Germline CDR1 and CDR2: KGHSH and LQKENI. The V and J ends lost 6 bases and 3 bases, in that order; junction bases with no gene match: 12. CDR3 loop: CASSPSSSTGANEKLFF. DNA of the CDR3: TGTGCCAGCTCCCCCTCCTCATCGACAGGGGCTAATGAAAAACTGTTTTTT.

The table lists this clone with many counts. The chain is built from TRBV19 and TRBJ2-1, with 8 bases fitting TRBD1. Trimming took 5 bases from V and 1 from J; bases not matched to a gene: 4. CDR1 and CDR2 (germline): LNHDA, SQIVND (reference sequence). The CDR3 is 15 residues long. This CDR3 is CASSARTGSYNEQFF. As DNA, the CDR3 is TGTGCCAGTAGTGCCCGGACAGGGTCCTACAATGAGCAGTTCTTC. The full variable domain, in which reference TRBV19 and TRBJ2-1 provide the parts outside the CDR3, is DGGITQSPKYLFRKEGQNVTLSCEQNLNHDAMYWYRQDPGQGLRLIYYSQIVNDFQKGDIAEGYSVSREKKESFPLTVTSAQKNPTAFYLCASSARTGSYNEQFFGPGTRLTVL.